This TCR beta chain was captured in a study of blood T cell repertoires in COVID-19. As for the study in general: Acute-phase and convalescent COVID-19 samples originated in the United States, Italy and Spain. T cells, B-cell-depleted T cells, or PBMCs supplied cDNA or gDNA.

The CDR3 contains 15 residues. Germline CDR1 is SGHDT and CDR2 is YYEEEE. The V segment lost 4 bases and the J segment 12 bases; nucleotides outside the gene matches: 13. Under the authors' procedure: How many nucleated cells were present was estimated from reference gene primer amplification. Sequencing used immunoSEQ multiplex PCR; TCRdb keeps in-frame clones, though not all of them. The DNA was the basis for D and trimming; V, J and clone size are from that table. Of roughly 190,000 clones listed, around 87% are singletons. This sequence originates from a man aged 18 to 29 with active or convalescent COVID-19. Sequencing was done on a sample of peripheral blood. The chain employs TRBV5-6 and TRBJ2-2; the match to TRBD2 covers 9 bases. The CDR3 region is CASSTDSSLAGKLFF. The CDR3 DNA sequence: TGTGCCAGCAGCACGGACAGTTCTCTAGCGGGGAAGCTGTTTTTT.